One sample yielded the 27 T cell receptor beta chains listed below, sequenced in a study of cytomegalovirus exposure and HLA in healthy donors. This PCR relied on a set of 60 Vbeta primers and 13 Jbeta primers. Method: immunoSEQ multiplex PCR; TCRdb's copy keeps in-frame clones and lacks some. The sample has 90,000 to 100,000 clones; approximately 80% are singletons. The sequenced sample consisted of PBMCs. The receptors derive from a woman in her sixties or seventies in good health and CMV-seronegative.

The rearrangement joins TRBV5-1 to TRBJ2-2; D is perhaps TRBD1 (6 bases). Germline V gene data show CDR1 as SGHRS and CDR2 as YFSETQ. The germline V and J ends were trimmed by 3 bases and 2 bases, with 11 bases remaining between them. This CDR3 has 15 residues. CDR3 sequence (DNA): TGCGCCAGCAGCTCCAGGGGTGCTAACACCGGGGAGCTGTTTTTT. Translating it yields CASSSRGANTGELFF.

In its sample, this clone was seen a few times. V and J are TRBV7-8 and TRBJ1-2, with no clear D. From germline, CDR1 is SGHVS and CDR2 FQNEAQ. CDR3 size: 14 residues. Trimming left V 2 bases short and J 2 bases short, with 9 bases between. CDR3 sequence: CASSLSGMNYGYTF. The CDR3 nucleotides are TGTGCCAGCAGCTTATCGGGGATGAACTATGGCTACACCTTC.

The CDR3 is CASSKVTGGFDTQYF. Written as DNA, the CDR3 is TGTGCCAGCAGTAAAGTGACAGGGGGATTTGATACGCAGTATTTT. The chain employs TRBV6-5 and TRBJ2-3, with TRBD1 matching 9 bases. The V gene end was trimmed by 5 bases and the J gene end by 6 bases; junction bases not matched to a gene: 9. The CDR3 is 15 amino acids. Germline assignment: CDR1 MNHEY and CDR2 SVGAGI.

V usage is TRBV4-3 and J usage is TRBJ1-2; weak D call: TRBD1 (5 bases). The CDR3 extends over 15 amino acids. Germline lookup yields CDR1 LGHNA and CDR2 YSLEER. The V end lost 0 bases, the J end lost 2 bases, and 10 bases lay between the germline ends. The CDR3 here is CASSQDGGGNYGYTF. The CDR3 DNA reads TGCGCCAGCAGCCAAGATGGGGGGGGAAACTATGGCTACACCTTC.

The chain employs TRBV6-5 and TRBJ1-1; TRBD1 agrees at 9 bases. Germline V CDR1 and CDR2: MNHEY, SVGAGI. Losses at the gene ends were 6 bases for V and 3 bases for J; bases not matched to a gene: 8. The CDR3 runs to 15 residues. CDR3 in amino acids: CASRQGGQGYTEAFF. CDR3 sequence (DNA): TGTGCCAGCAGACAAGGGGGACAGGGTTACACTGAAGCTTTCTTT.

This rearrangement joins TRBV7-9 to TRBJ1-2; TRBD1 agrees at 7 bases. Germline CDR1 SEHNR, CDR2 FQNEAQ (reference sequence). The junction had 13 bases not matched to a gene; V was cut back by 9 bases and J by 6 bases. The CDR3 totals 14 residues. The CDR3 sequence: CASSRGIGVDGYTF. In nucleotides, the CDR3 is TGTGCCAGTAGCAGGGGGATCGGCGTCGATGGCTACACCTTC. The entire variable domain, with the rest obtained from reference TRBV7-9 and TRBJ1-2, is as follows: DTGVSQNPRHKITKRGQNVTFRCDPISEHNRLYWYRQTLGQGPEFLTYFQNEAQLEKSRLLSDRFSAERPKGSFSTLEIQRTEQGDSAMYLCASSRGIGVDGYTFGSGTRLTVV.

The chain carries TRBV30 and TRBJ1-2; TRBD1 agrees at 9 bases. There are 13 residues in the CDR3. The V gene's germline CDR1 is GTSNPN and CDR2 SVGIG (reference sequence). The V gene end was trimmed by 0 bases and the J gene end by 8 bases; junction bases not matched to a gene: 4. The CDR3 sequence is CAWSVMGQGGYTF. Written as DNA, the CDR3 is TGTGCCTGGAGTGTTATGGGACAGGGAGGCTACACCTTC.

The rearrangement uses TRBV5-1 and TRBJ2-3; the match to TRBD2 covers 7 bases. The V segment lost 0 bases and the J segment 2 bases; nucleotides outside the gene matches: 6. Germline CDR1 reads SGHRS; CDR2 reads YFSETQ. The CDR3 is 16 amino acids. The CDR3 DNA follows: TGCGCCAGCAGCTTGGGGGCTAGCGGAAACACAGATACGCAGTATTTT. Protein product: CASSLGASGNTDTQYF.

The CDR3 spells CSVEIIETQYF. The CDR3 DNA sequence: TGCAGCGTTGAAATAATAGAGACCCAGTACTTC. The V and J genes are TRBV29-1 and TRBJ2-5; D remains unclear. The CDR3 has 11 residues. Trimming stripped 2 bases from V and 4 bases from J, with 5 bases between. CDR1 SQVTM and CDR2 ANQGSEA come from the germline V gene.

The rearrangement joins TRBV7-2 to TRBJ2-3, with 9 bases aligning to TRBD2. Germline CDR1 and CDR2: SGHTA and FQGNSA. V dropped 5 bases and J dropped 0; count of bases not matched to a gene: 12. The CDR3 loop spans 18 amino acids. CDR3 nucleotides: TGTGCCAGCAGCGCCTCCCCAGTGCGGGGGGGGAGCACAGATACGCAGTATTTT. Translation gives CASSASPVRGGSTDTQYF.

The chain is built from TRBV7-9 and TRBJ1-2; D is perhaps TRBD1 (6 bases). The CDR3 has 11 residues. Germline CDR1 and CDR2: SEHNR and FQNEAQ (reference sequence). Trimming took off 3 bases at V and 10 bases at J, with 9 bases between the two ends. For the CDR3, the DNA is TGTGCCAGCAGCTTTTCAGGGGACTACACCTTC. It specifies CASSFSGDYTF. The whole variable domain, remainder taken from reference TRBV7-9 and TRBJ1-2, is DTGVSQNPRHKITKRGQNVTFRCDPISEHNRLYWYRQTLGQGPEFLTYFQNEAQLEKSRLLSDRFSAERPKGSFSTLEIQRTEQGDSAMYLCASSFSGDYTFGSGTRLTVV.

The J gene is TRBJ2-1, the V gene TRBV19; 7 bases align to TRBD1. Germline CDR1 is LNHDA and CDR2 is SQIVND (reference sequence). V dropped 5 bases and J dropped 3; count of bases not matched to a gene: 1. The CDR3 has 13 residues. CDR3 loop: CASSGDSYNEQFF. The CDR3 nucleotides are TGTGCCAGTAGTGGGGACAGCTACAATGAGCAGTTCTTC.

In its sample, this clone was seen a few times. The chain combines TRBV7-2 with TRBJ1-5; D might be TRBD1 (6 bases). The length of the CDR3 is 15 residues. V was shortened by 1 base and J by 1 base, with 8 bases between the two germline ends. CDR1 is SGHTA and CDR2 is FQGNSA in the germline V gene. CDR3 DNA sequence: TGTGCCAGCAGCTTAGGGGGGACAAGCAATCAGCCCCAGCATTTT. Its protein is CASSLGGTSNQPQHF. The variable domain in full, completed from reference TRBV7-2 and TRBJ1-5, reads GAGVSQSPSNKVTEKGKDVELRCDPISGHTALYWYRQSLGQGLEFLIYFQGNSAPDKSGLPSDRFSAERTGGSVSTLTIQRTQQEDSAVYLCASSLGGTSNQPQHFGDGTRLSIL.

Here the CDR3 reads CASSIDWTALNTEAFF. The CDR3 nucleotides read TGTGCCAGTAGTATAGATTGGACAGCGCTTAACACTGAAGCTTTCTTT. V gene TRBV19 combines with J gene TRBJ1-1; tentative D call: TRBD1 (6 bases). The ends were cut back, 0 bases at V and 2 bases at J, with 13 bases in the middle. The CDR3 totals 16 residues. Germline CDR1 reads LNHDA; CDR2 reads SQIVND (reference sequence).

This rearrangement joins TRBV5-1 to TRBJ1-4, with D possibly matching TRBD1 (5 bases). V was clipped by 4 bases and J by 8 bases, with 15 bases between them. The CDR3 sequence is 14 residues long. Germline values: CDR1 SGHRS, CDR2 YFSETQ. The DNA for the CDR3 is TGCGCCAGCAGCCGGGCCAGGGAGGGCGAAAAACTGTTTTTT. It translates to CASSRAREGEKLFF.

V and J are TRBV7-2 and TRBJ1-2; 7 bases are shared with TRBD1. The CDR3 consists of 12 residues. Per germline, CDR1 SGHTA and CDR2 FQGNSA. V shed 4 bases and J 6 bases; nucleotides not matched to a gene: 2. Here the CDR3 DNA reads TGTGCCAGCAGCTCGGGACAGCATGGCTACACCTTC. The encoded protein is CASSSGQHGYTF. Variable domain in full (rest from reference TRBV7-2 and TRBJ1-2): GAGVSQSPSNKVTEKGKDVELRCDPISGHTALYWYRQSLGQGLEFLIYFQGNSAPDKSGLPSDRFSAERTGGSVSTLTIQRTQQEDSAVYLCASSSGQHGYTFGSGTRLTVV.

The rearrangement links TRBV4-3 to TRBJ1-4, with 10 bases identical to TRBD1. Germline V gene data show CDR1 as LGHNA and CDR2 as YSLEER. There are 15 residues in the CDR3. Trimming at V came to 1 base and at J to 5 bases, leaving 1 base not matched to a gene. CDR3 bases: TGCGCCAGCAGCCAAGCGGGACAGGGGAATGAAAAACTGTTTTTT. This sequence encodes CASSQAGQGNEKLFF.

This chain joins TRBV7-2 and TRBJ2-7, with TRBD1 matching 10 bases. V trimming: 3 bases; J trimming: 2 bases; junction bases outside the gene matches: 4. The CDR3 is made up of 15 amino acids. Germline V CDR1 and CDR2: SGHTA, FQGNSA. Here the CDR3 DNA reads TGTGCCAGCAGCTTTGGGACAGGGGCTACCTACGAGCAGTACTTC. Amino acid sequence: CASSFGTGATYEQYF.

This chain connects TRBV7-6 to TRBJ1-5, with D unclear. V was trimmed by 1 base and J by 4 bases, leaving 5 bases between them. The length of the CDR3 is 13 residues. Germline V gene lookup returns CDR1 SGHVS and CDR2 FNYEAQ. CDR3 in amino acids: CASSLGRNQPQHF. DNA for the CDR3: TGTGCCAGCAGCTTAGGTCGGAATCAGCCCCAGCATTTT. The complete variable domain, with remaining parts taken from reference TRBV7-6 and TRBJ1-5, reads GAGVSQSPRYKVTKRGQDVALRCDPISGHVSLYWYRQALGQGPEFLTYFNYEAQQDKSGLPNDRFSAERPEGSISTLTIQRTEQRDSAMYRCASSLGRNQPQHFGDGTRLSIL.

The V gene is TRBV9, the J gene TRBJ2-3; D ambiguous. CDR1 and CDR2 from the germline V gene are SGDLS and YYNGEE. CDR3 size: 15 residues. Trimming took off 4 bases at V and 2 bases at J, with 14 bases between the two ends. The CDR3 reads CASSPYGSNTDTQYF. The CDR3 DNA reads TGTGCCAGCAGCCCCTATGGTAGCAACACAGATACGCAGTATTTT.

The chain couples TRBV10-1 to TRBJ1-5; D remains ambiguous. Germline assignment: CDR1 WNHNN and CDR2 SYGVQD (reference sequence). The V end was cut by 4 bases, the J end by 2 bases, with 6 bases between. This CDR3 has 13 amino acids. The CDR3, as DNA: TGCGCCAGCAGTGCGGTCGGCAATCAGCCCCAGCATTTT. Residues: CASSAVGNQPQHF.

The CDR3 coding sequence is TGTGCCAGCAGAAAGGGACAGGTTAATGAAAAACTGTTTTTT. Amino acid sequence: CASRKGQVNEKLFF. The chain is built from TRBV6-5 and TRBJ1-4, with 8 bases lining up with TRBD1. The V gene's germline CDR1 is MNHEY and CDR2 SVGAGI. The length of the CDR3 is 14 residues. J lost 4 bases, V lost 6 bases, and 4 bases had no gene match.

This clone was counted once. V is TRBV5-4 and J is TRBJ2-1; 12 nucleotides agree with TRBD2. The CDR3 totals 20 residues. CDR1 and CDR2 (germline): SGHNT, YYREEE (reference sequence). With V trimmed by 3 bases and J by 0 bases, 13 bases remained unmatched. CDR3 nucleotide sequence: TGTGCCAGCAGCTCCCAGGTCCTAGCGGGGGGGAAGAGCTCCTACAATGAGCAGTTCTTC. It codes for CASSSQVLAGGKSSYNEQFF.

In this sample, this clone turned up a few times. This CDR3 is CASSLGARVNYGYTF. The CDR3, as DNA: TGTGCCAGCAGCTTGGGCGCCAGGGTGAACTATGGCTACACCTTC. This chain uses TRBV5-5 with TRBJ1-2; TRBD1 is a possible D gene (5 bases). This CDR3 is 15 amino acids long. V was trimmed by 0 bases and J by 2 bases, leaving 11 bases between them. Germline CDR1 reads SGHKS; CDR2 reads YYEKEE (reference sequence).

This clone has more than one count but fewer than ten. The DNA for the CDR3 is TGTGCCAGCAGCTTAGCCGAGCTGAATGAAGCTTTCTTT. Translation gives CASSLAELNEAFF. This chain uses TRBV7-9 with TRBJ1-1; no clear D gene. Trimming pared 0 bases from V and 7 bases from J, leaving 9 bases between. Germline values: CDR1 SEHNR, CDR2 FQNEAQ (reference sequence). The CDR3 is 13 residues long.

V usage is TRBV7-9 and J usage is TRBJ2-3; 9 positions agree with TRBD2. CDR1 is SEHNR, CDR2 FQNEAQ, per germline (reference sequence). V gave up 11 bases and J gave up 1 base; unmatched junction bases: 7. CDR3 length: 14 residues. CDR3 DNA sequence: TGTGCCGTCCTTTTAGCGGGGGGCACAGATACGCAGTATTTT. Translation gives CAVLLAGGTDTQYF.

The J gene is TRBJ1-3, the V gene TRBV5-4; 9 positions match TRBD1. This CDR3 is built from 18 residues. The trim removed 3 bases at V and 0 bases at J, leaving 10 bases unmatched. Germline assignment: CDR1 SGHNT and CDR2 YYREEE (reference sequence). The CDR3 DNA follows: TGTGCCAGCAGCTCCAAGACAGGGGGGCGACTCTCTGGAAACACCATATATTTT. Its translation is CASSSKTGGRLSGNTIYF. Full variable domain (outside the CDR3, taken from reference TRBV5-4 and TRBJ1-3): ETGVTQSPTHLIKTRGQQVTLRCSSQSGHNTVSWYQQALGQGPQFIFQYYREEENGRGNFPPRFSGLQFPNYSSELNVNALELDDSALYLCASSSKTGGRLSGNTIYFGEGSWLTVV.